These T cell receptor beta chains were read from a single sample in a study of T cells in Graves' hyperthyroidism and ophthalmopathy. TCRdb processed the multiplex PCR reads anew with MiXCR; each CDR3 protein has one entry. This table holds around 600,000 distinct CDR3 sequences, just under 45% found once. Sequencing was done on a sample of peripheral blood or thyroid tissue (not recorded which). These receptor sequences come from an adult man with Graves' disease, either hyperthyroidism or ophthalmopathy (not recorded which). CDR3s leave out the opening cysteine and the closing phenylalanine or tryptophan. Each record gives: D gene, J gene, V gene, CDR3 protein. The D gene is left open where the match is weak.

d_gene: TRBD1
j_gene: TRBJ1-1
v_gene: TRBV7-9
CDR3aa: ASSAQGDPEAF

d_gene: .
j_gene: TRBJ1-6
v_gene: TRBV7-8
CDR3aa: ASSFAGGYSPLH

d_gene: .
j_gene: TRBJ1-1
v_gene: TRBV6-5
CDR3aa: ASSYSRGRAEAF

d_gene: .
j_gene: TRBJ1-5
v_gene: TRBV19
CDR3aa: ASSISARSNQPQH

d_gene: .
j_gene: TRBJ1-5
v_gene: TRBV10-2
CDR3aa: ASRDRRSNQPQH

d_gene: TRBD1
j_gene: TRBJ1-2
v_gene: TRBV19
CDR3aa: ASSILPGQGANYGYT

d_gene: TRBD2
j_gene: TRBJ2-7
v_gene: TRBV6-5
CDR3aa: ASSYSQGLADPYEQY

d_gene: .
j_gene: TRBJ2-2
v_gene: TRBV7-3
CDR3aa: ASSLVGVWASTGELF

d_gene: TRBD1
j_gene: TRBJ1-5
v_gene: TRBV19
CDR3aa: ASSIQGARYQPQH

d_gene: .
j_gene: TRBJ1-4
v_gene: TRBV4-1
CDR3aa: ASRWASESNEKLF

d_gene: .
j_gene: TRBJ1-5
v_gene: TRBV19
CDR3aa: ASSDRKNQPQH

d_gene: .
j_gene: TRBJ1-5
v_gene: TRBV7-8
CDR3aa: ASSTEQGRNQPQH

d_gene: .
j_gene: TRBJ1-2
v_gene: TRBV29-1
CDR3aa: RDLTPYGYT

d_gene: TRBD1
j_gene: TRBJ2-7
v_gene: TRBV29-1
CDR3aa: SVGTGTAQAHEQY

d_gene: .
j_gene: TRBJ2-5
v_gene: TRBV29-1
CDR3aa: SVGGAGSTQY

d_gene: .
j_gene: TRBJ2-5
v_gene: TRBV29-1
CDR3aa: QPRERGTQY

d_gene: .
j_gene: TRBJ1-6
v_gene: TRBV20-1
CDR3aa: SARGGGYNSPLH

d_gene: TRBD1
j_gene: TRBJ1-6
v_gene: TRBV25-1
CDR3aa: ASSYSRTGSRNSPLH

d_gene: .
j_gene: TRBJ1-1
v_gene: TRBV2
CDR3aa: ASKKDGNTEAF

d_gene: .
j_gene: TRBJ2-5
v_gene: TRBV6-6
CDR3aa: ASSTPALETQY

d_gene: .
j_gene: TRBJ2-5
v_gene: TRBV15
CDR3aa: ATQKGREETQY

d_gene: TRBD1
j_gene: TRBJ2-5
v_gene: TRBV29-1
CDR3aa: SVRDRGGETQY

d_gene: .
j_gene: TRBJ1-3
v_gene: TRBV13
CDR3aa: ASSVRVSGNTIY

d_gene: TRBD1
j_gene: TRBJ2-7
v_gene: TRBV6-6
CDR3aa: ASSYSTGGSYEQY

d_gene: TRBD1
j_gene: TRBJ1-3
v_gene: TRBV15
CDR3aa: ATSRDSPGNTIY

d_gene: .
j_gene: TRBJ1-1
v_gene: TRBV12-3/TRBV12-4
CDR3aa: ASRPETILKEAF

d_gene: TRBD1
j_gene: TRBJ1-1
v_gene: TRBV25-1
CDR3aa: ASSDQGTVNTEAF

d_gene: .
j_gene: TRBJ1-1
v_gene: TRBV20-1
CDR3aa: SYTLQGGTEAF

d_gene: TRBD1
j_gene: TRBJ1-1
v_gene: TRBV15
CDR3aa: ATSNGQGAGNEQF

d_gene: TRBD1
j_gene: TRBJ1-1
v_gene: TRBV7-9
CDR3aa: ASSHETGVWTEAF

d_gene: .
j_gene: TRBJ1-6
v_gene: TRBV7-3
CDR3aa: ASSGRGNSPLH

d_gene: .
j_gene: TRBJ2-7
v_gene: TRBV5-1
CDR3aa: ASSSDILSYEQY

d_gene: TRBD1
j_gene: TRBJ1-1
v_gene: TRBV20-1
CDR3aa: SARQGALLNTEAF

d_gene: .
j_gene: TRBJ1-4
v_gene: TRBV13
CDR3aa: ASNPGQTNEKLF

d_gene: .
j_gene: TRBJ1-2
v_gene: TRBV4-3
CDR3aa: ASSQEGRGYT

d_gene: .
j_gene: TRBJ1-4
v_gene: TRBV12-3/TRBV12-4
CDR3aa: ASSSRGDPEKLF

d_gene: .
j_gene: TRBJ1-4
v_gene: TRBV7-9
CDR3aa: ASSFKEGDEKLF

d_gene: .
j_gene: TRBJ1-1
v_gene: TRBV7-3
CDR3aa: ASGGGRGTEAF

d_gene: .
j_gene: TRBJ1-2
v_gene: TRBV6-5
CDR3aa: TSSLGSYYGYT

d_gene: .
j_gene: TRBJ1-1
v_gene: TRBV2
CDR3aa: ASTSGDETEAF

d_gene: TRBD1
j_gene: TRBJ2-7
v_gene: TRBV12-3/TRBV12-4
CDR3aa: ASRASGTGSAEQY

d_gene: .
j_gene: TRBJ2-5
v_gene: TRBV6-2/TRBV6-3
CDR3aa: ASSYADWRIETQY

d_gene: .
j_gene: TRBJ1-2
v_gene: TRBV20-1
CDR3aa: SARDPRQSHYGYT

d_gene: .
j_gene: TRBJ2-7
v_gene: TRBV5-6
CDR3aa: ASSFRSGTSYEQY